This T cell receptor beta chain was retrieved from a study of OX40 agonist ivuxolimab in advanced cancers. Study as a whole: Averaging about 60 years in age, with a range of about 23 to 79, the cohort was approximately 83% male.

This CDR3 has 16 amino acids. Unmatched junction bases numbered 6, after V lost 5 bases and J lost 5 bases. Germline V gene lookup returns CDR1 LNHDA and CDR2 SQIVND (reference sequence). Blood samples were obtained at baseline, cycle 4 day 1, and cycle 7 day 1. Repertoires were generated with immunoSEQ multiplex PCR, while TCRdb's copy carries only in-frame clones and drops some. The data hold about 50,000 clones, with 88% observed a single time. The input for sequencing was CD4+ or CD8+ T cells sorted from blood, taken in a trial of the OX40 agonist ivuxolimab. This TCR came from an adult with an advanced solid tumor such as melanoma, head and neck, liver or kidney cancer. The rearrangement links TRBV19 to TRBJ1-4; 12 bases match TRBD1. CDR3 sequence: CASSAGTGGVNEKLFF. In DNA form, the CDR3 reads TGTGCCAGTAGTGCTGGGACAGGGGGCGTCAATGAAAAACTGTTTTTT.